The 18 T cell receptor beta chains listed next were all sequenced from one sample in a study of PD-1 blockade in classical Hodgkin lymphoma. Profiled with immunoSEQ multiplex PCR; TCRdb holds only in-frame clones, not every one. The table has approximately 51,000 clones, roughly 66% seen once; the top ten hold around 15%. Every patient had relapsed following autologous stem cell transplantation, and cohorts differed in brentuximab vedotin exposure. Sequenced here: peripheral blood mononuclear cells (PBMCs), sampled before the second cycle of nivolumab. Receptors originate from a human donor with classical Hodgkin lymphoma.

The chain has TRBV25-1 and TRBJ1-1; no definite D call. Trimming removed 4 bases at V and 1 base at J, with 7 bases between. The CDR3 spans 13 residues. Per the germline V gene, CDR1 is MGHDK and CDR2 is SYGVNS. This CDR3 reads CASSAGTNTEAFF. CDR3 sequence (DNA): TGTGCCAGCAGTGCGGGCACGAACACTGAAGCTTTCTTT.

This clone qualifies as medium-sized. The chain is built from TRBV7-2 and TRBJ2-7, with D perhaps TRBD1 (6 bases). Germline CDR1 SGHTA, CDR2 FQGNSA. The ends were cut back, 5 bases at V and 4 bases at J, with 12 bases in the middle. This CDR3 comprises 13 residues. The CDR3 DNA reads TGTGCCAGCAGCCTTATACAGGGTTACGAGCAGTACTTC. Translating it yields CASSLIQGYEQYF.

CDR3 sequence reads: CASSPRGLAFTDTQYF. CDR3 in DNA: TGTGCCAGCAGCCCTCGGGGACTAGCCTTCACAGATACGCAGTATTTT. The chain links TRBV4-2 to TRBJ2-3; 9 bases line up with TRBD2. The germline V gene has CDR1 LGHNA and CDR2 YNFKEQ. The CDR3 has 16 amino acids. V lost 4 bases to trimming and J lost 2 bases; unmatched junction nucleotides: 7.

The V gene is TRBV11-2, the J gene TRBJ2-7; 9 nucleotides line up with TRBD1. This CDR3 is 15 amino acids long. In germline, CDR1 is SGHAT, CDR2 FQNNGV. Trimming at V came to 4 bases and at J to 3 bases, leaving 7 bases not matched to a gene. For the CDR3, the DNA is TGTGCCAGCAGCTCCCGCCGACAGGGGGGCTACGAGCAGTACTTC. Its translation is CASSSRRQGGYEQYF. Together with reference TRBV11-2 and TRBJ2-7, the CDR3 gives the full variable domain: EAGVAQSPRYKIIEKRQSVAFWCNPISGHATLYWYQQILGQGPKLLIQFQNNGVVDDSQLPKDRFSAERLKGVDSTLKIQPAKLEDSAVYLCASSSRRQGGYEQYFGPGTRLTVT.

This chain links TRBV9 with TRBJ2-1, with 7 nucleotides matching TRBD2. V trimming: 0 bases; J trimming: 1 base; junction bases outside the gene matches: 4. The CDR3 totals 16 residues. Germline V CDR1 and CDR2: SGDLS, YYNGEE. CDR3 sequence: CASSVGASGSYNEQFF. CDR3 in DNA: TGTGCCAGCAGCGTAGGGGCTAGCGGTTCCTACAATGAGCAGTTCTTC.

The chain uses TRBV5-6 and TRBJ2-2; D is perhaps TRBD1 (6 bases). Trimming cost V 4 bases and J 1 base, with 14 bases left between them. This CDR3 has 16 amino acids. CDR1 and CDR2 from the germline V gene are SGHDT and YYEEEE. CDR3 in DNA: TGTGCCAGCAGCCTCCCCGGGACAAAGAACACCGGGGAGCTGTTTTTT. Protein: CASSLPGTKNTGELFF.

The chain couples TRBV6-6 to TRBJ1-4; 7 positions match TRBD1. The CDR3 spans 14 residues. After removal of 6 bases from V and 7 bases from J, the junction contained 8 bases not matched to a gene. CDR1 MNHNY and CDR2 SVGAGI come from the germline V gene (reference sequence). The CDR3 region has the DNA TGTGCCAGCAGATCCCGGGACAGATCTGAAAAACTGTTTTTT. This sequence encodes CASRSRDRSEKLFF.

The genes are TRBV7-2 and TRBJ2-1; D possibly corresponds to TRBD2 (6 bases). Trimming pared 1 base from V and 4 bases from J, leaving 8 bases between. Germline lookup yields CDR1 SGHTA and CDR2 FQGNSA. The CDR3 sequence is 14 residues long. Here the CDR3 reads CASSLVAVYNEQFF. In nucleotides, the CDR3 is TGTGCCAGCAGCTTAGTAGCGGTTTACAATGAGCAGTTCTTC.

This chain uses TRBV6-5 with TRBJ2-2; D is ambiguous. Trimming cost V 7 bases and J 6 bases, with 18 bases left between them. The CDR3 spans 15 residues. Germline V CDR1 and CDR2: MNHEY, SVGAGI. The CDR3 spells CASTIIGLSAGELFF. In DNA, the CDR3 is TGTGCCAGCACGATCATTGGGCTGAGTGCCGGGGAGCTGTTTTTT.

This clone was counted a few times. The rearrangement joins TRBV19 to TRBJ2-7; 8 bases fit TRBD2. Trimming at V came to 5 bases and at J to 3 bases, leaving 9 bases not matched to a gene. Germline V gene sequence: CDR1 LNHDA, CDR2 SQIVND (reference sequence). The length of the CDR3 is 15 residues. The CDR3 is CASSPREGGDYEQYF. The CDR3 DNA is TGTGCCAGTAGTCCCCGGGAGGGAGGGGACTACGAGCAGTACTTC. The entire variable domain, with the rest obtained from reference TRBV19 and TRBJ2-7, is as follows: DGGITQSPKYLFRKEGQNVTLSCEQNLNHDAMYWYRQDPGQGLRLIYYSQIVNDFQKGDIAEGYSVSREKKESFPLTVTSAQKNPTAFYLCASSPREGGDYEQYFGPGTRLTVT.

This clone came up once. This chain uses TRBV5-1 with TRBJ2-5, with 12 bases aligning to TRBD2. Germline V gives CDR1 SGHRS, CDR2 YFSETQ. CDR3 length: 16 amino acids. With 2 bases clipped from V and 2 bases from J, the junction kept 4 bases outside the gene matches. The CDR3 reads CASSFRTSGAQETQYF. The CDR3 nucleotides are TGCGCCAGCAGCTTTCGGACTAGCGGGGCTCAAGAGACCCAGTACTTC.

The J gene is TRBJ2-1, the V gene TRBV7-2; TRBD2 might be the D (5 bases). The germline gives CDR1 SGHTA, CDR2 FQGNSA. The ends were cut back, 6 bases at V and 1 base at J, with 13 bases in the middle. The CDR3 loop spans 15 amino acids. The CDR3 bases are TGTGCCAGCAGTCTCGAGGGTTTTTCCTACAATGAGCAGTTCTTC. Translated, it gives CASSLEGFSYNEQFF.

The V and J genes are TRBV9 and TRBJ2-3; D tentatively reads TRBD1 or TRBD2 (5 bases each). Trimming removed 4 bases at V and 4 bases at J, with 16 bases between. Germline-derived CDR1 and CDR2 are SGDLS and YYNGEE. The CDR3 extends over 15 amino acids. CDR3 sequence (DNA): TGTGCCAGCAGCCCGCGAGGGGTTGGGGCAGATACGCAGTATTTT. Its translation: CASSPRGVGADTQYF.

V is TRBV9 and J is TRBJ1-1; D is ambiguous. Germline CDR1 and CDR2: SGDLS and YYNGEE. The CDR3 loop spans 14 amino acids. Trimming pared 2 bases from V and 0 bases from J, leaving 8 bases between. CDR3 sequence reads: CASSVGRVNTEAFF. The CDR3 bases are TGTGCCAGCAGCGTCGGACGGGTGAACACTGAAGCTTTCTTT.

The rearrangement links TRBV14 to TRBJ2-1, with 11 bases fitting TRBD2. This CDR3 spans 15 amino acids. Per germline, CDR1 SGHDN and CDR2 FVKESK. The junction had 2 bases not matched to a gene; V was cut back by 0 bases and J by 7 bases. This CDR3 reads CASSQDRLAGNEQFF. CDR3 sequence (DNA): TGTGCCAGCAGCCAAGATCGACTAGCGGGGAATGAGCAGTTCTTC.

The chain joins TRBV7-9 to TRBJ2-7; no definite D call. The CDR3 is 15 amino acids. V dropped 1 base and J dropped 0 bases, with 10 bases sitting between them. Germline CDR1 reads SEHNR; CDR2 reads FQNEAQ (reference sequence). As DNA, the CDR3 is TGTGCCAGCAGCTTAGTTCCGGCAGACTCCTACGAGCAGTACTTC. Its protein is CASSLVPADSYEQYF.

J is TRBJ1-5 and V is TRBV7-2; D gene ambiguous. This CDR3 is built from 13 residues. V was shortened by 4 bases and J by 6 bases, with 10 bases between the two germline ends. Germline V gene data show CDR1 as SGHTA and CDR2 as FQGNSA. The CDR3 loop is CASSSWSSQPQHF. The CDR3 DNA is TGTGCCAGCAGCTCGTGGTCCAGTCAGCCCCAGCATTTT.

In regard to this clone: This sample also contains other DNA sequences that code for the same CDR3. This chain connects TRBV6-5 to TRBJ2-7; TRBD1 aligns across 9 bases. V lost 1 base, J lost 7 bases, and 8 bases stayed unmatched. This CDR3 comprises 15 residues. The germline gives CDR1 MNHEY, CDR2 SVGAGI. CDR3 in DNA: TGTGCCAGCAGTTACTTGGCGACAGGGGGGGGTGAGCAGTACTTC. Its translation is CASSYLATGGGEQYF.